This T cell receptor beta chain is drawn from a study of shared clonotypes between healthy human individuals. Study-level points and caveats: Some naive CD4 clonotypes, around 4.9%, turned up in common across several donors. Across subsets, estimated richness was generally greater for naive than for memory populations.

As regards this clone: The target antigen is unknown.

The donors, healthy adults who were HIV-negative, had experienced no recent acute infections or vaccinations. Trimming stripped 4 bases from V and 4 bases from J, with 17 bases between. Germline V gene sequence: CDR1 SEHNR, CDR2 FQNEAQ (reference sequence). This CDR3 is 16 amino acids long. TCRdb's copy holds only in-frame clones and misses some; the assay was immunoSEQ multiplex PCR. The repertoire holds about 600,000 clones, with 97% as singletons. The source is a woman between 25 and 40 years old in good health. The rearrangement uses TRBV7-9 and TRBJ1-5; D perhaps matches TRBD1 (5 bases). The specimen was naive CD4+ T cells sorted from blood. The sample's subset: CD45RA+ positively selected. In DNA, the CDR3 is TGTGCCAGCAGCTCTCGGCGGGACGGGGTAAATCAGCCCCAGCATTTT. Protein sequence: CASSSRRDGVNQPQHF.